Following are 26 T cell receptor beta chains from one sample sequenced in a study of beta chain features in type 1 diabetes (dated by TCRdb to the late 2010s). The library was built by means of the immunoSEQ multiplex PCR assay. The entire isolated RNA was reverse transcribed using the High Capacity cDNA Reverse Transcription Kit, and thus expressed TCRB transcripts were sequenced. Sourced from immuneACCESS, this table was stored by TCRdb with only in-frame sequences that have V and J called. A share of the clones is absent; for the studies checked, an unresolved V gene accounts for under half, and the remainder has no known explanation. Across this sample there are approximately 400,000 clones, with less than 15% seen only once. The ten top clones hold 0.019% of the sample. The sequencing input was naive CD4+ T cells from blood. The sample's cell subset or site label is to be understood as: true naive CD4+ T cells. The receptors stem from a young woman in good health.

The chain has TRBV4-1 and TRBJ1-4; tentatively, D is TRBD1 (5 bases). V dropped 2 bases and J dropped 3 bases, with 13 bases sitting between them. CDR1 is MGHRA and CDR2 is YSYEKL in the germline V gene. This CDR3 is 16 amino acids long. The CDR3 sequence is CASSQISGNSNEKLFF. In DNA form, the CDR3 reads TGCGCCAGCAGCCAAATTTCAGGGAATTCTAATGAAAAACTGTTTTTT.

This clone turned up a few times. This chain links TRBV7-2 with TRBJ1-2, with D perhaps matching TRBD1 (6 bases). This CDR3 region has 14 residues. Germline lookup yields CDR1 SGHTA and CDR2 FQGNSA. V gave up 4 bases and J gave up 6 bases, with 15 bases separating them. CDR3 in amino acids: CASSYPQGRHGYTF. CDR3 nucleotide sequence: TGTGCCAGCAGCTACCCCCAGGGGCGGCATGGCTACACCTTC.

This clone was detected only a few times. V is TRBV30 and J is TRBJ1-1; tentatively, D is TRBD1 (6 bases). V was cut by 3 bases and J by 2 bases, with 10 bases left in between. Germline-derived CDR1 and CDR2 are GTSNPN and SVGIG (reference sequence). The CDR3 length is 13 residues. The CDR3 bases are TGTGCCTGGAGATTACAGGGAAACACTGAAGCTTTCTTT. This translates into CAWRLQGNTEAFF. The whole variable domain, filled in from reference TRBV30 and TRBJ1-1, reads SQTIHQWPATLVQPVGSPLSLECTVEGTSNPNLYWYRQAAGRGLQLLFYSVGIGQISSEVPQNLSASRPQDRQFILSSKKLLLSDSGFYLCAWRLQGNTEAFFGQGTRLTVV.

This clone was recorded a few times. V is TRBV13 and J is TRBJ2-3; 7 positions match TRBD1. The CDR3 extends over 16 amino acids. The trim removed 5 bases at V and 0 bases at J, leaving 8 bases unmatched. Germline loops: CDR1 PRHDT, CDR2 FYEKMQ (reference sequence). The CDR3 DNA sequence: TGTGCCAGCAGCCGGACGGGACAGCTCAGCACAGATACGCAGTATTTT. Its protein is CASSRTGQLSTDTQYF. Together with reference TRBV13 and TRBJ2-3, the CDR3 gives the full variable domain: AAGVIQSPRHLIKEKRETATLKCYPIPRHDTVYWYQQGPGQDPQFLISFYEKMQSDKGSIPDRFSAQQFSDYHSELNMSSLELGDSALYFCASSRTGQLSTDTQYFGPGTRLTVL.

The gene calls are TRBV6-5 and TRBJ1-1, with D maybe TRBD1 (5 bases). Trimming stripped 7 bases from V and 11 bases from J, with 17 bases between. Germline CDR1 reads MNHEY; CDR2 reads SVGAGI. The CDR3 is made up of 12 amino acids. The DNA of the CDR3 is TGTGCCAGCACCGCGTTGCGGGGGAGGGCTTTCTTT. This encodes CASTALRGRAFF.

V gene TRBV15 combines with J gene TRBJ1-4; 9 bases agree with TRBD1. In germline, CDR1 is LNHNV, CDR2 YYDKDF (reference sequence). V shed 0 bases, J shed 11 bases, and the junction held 7 bases outside the gene matches. This CDR3 contains 15 residues. The CDR3 DNA sequence: TGTGCCACCAGCAGAGAGGGGGGACAGGGATTTAAACTGTTTTTT. Residues: CATSREGGQGFKLFF.

This clone was counted a few times. The CDR3 region has the DNA TGTGCCAGCAGCTCACAGGGGATGAGCAATCAGCCCCAGCATTTT. Protein sequence: CASSSQGMSNQPQHF. This sequence joins TRBV7-8 and TRBJ1-5; 7 bases line up with TRBD1. The CDR3 has 15 amino acids. Per germline, CDR1 SGHVS and CDR2 FQNEAQ. Trimming took 4 bases from V and 1 from J; bases not matched to a gene: 4.

The chain joins TRBV30 to TRBJ1-1; 7 bases map to TRBD1. CDR3 length: 13 residues. Looked up from germline, CDR1 is GTSNPN and CDR2 is SVGIG (reference sequence). V trimming: 8 bases; J trimming: 1 base; junction bases outside the gene matches: 7. The CDR3, as DNA: TGTGCCAAGGCCGGACAGGCGAACACTGAAGCTTTCTTT. Translated, it gives CAKAGQANTEAFF.

The V and J genes are TRBV6-1 and TRBJ2-3, with D perhaps matching TRBD2 (6 bases). V lost 1 base, J lost 0 bases, and 23 bases lay in between. CDR3 length: 20 residues. Germline CDR1 and CDR2: MNHNS and SASEGT. CDR3: CASSEEAGWNSGPSTDTQYF. DNA for the CDR3: TGTGCCAGCAGTGAAGAGGCAGGGTGGAATAGCGGACCTAGCACAGATACGCAGTATTTT.

This clone was recorded a few times. The rearrangement uses TRBV5-1 and TRBJ2-3; TRBD2 matches 7 bases. The CDR3 is 17 amino acids. Per the germline V gene, CDR1 is SGHRS and CDR2 is YFSETQ. Trimming cost V 3 bases and J 4 bases; bases outside gene matches: 14. CDR3 coding DNA: TGCGCCAGCAGCTCGAACCGACTAGCTTCCGGCCCAGATACGCAGTATTTT. It translates to CASSSNRLASGPDTQYF.

The chain carries TRBV5-1 and TRBJ2-7; D not certain. Trimming took off 0 bases at V and 6 bases at J, with 16 bases between the two ends. In germline, CDR1 is SGHRS, CDR2 YFSETQ. CDR3 size: 15 residues. The CDR3 sequence: CASSLVATGLREQYF. CDR3 sequence (DNA): TGCGCCAGCAGCTTGGTGGCCACTGGGCTACGCGAGCAGTACTTC.

The chain has TRBV18 and TRBJ2-7; 8 bases line up with TRBD2. After removal of 6 bases from V and 5 bases from J, the junction contained 6 bases not matched to a gene. Germline lookup yields CDR1 KGHSH and CDR2 LQKENI. The CDR3 extends over 13 amino acids. The CDR3 region is CASSPGGIDEQYF. CDR3 bases: TGTGCCAGCTCCCCGGGAGGGATAGACGAGCAGTACTTC.

The chain has TRBV29-1 and TRBJ2-1; the match to TRBD2 covers 11 bases. The trim removed 7 bases at V and 6 bases at J, leaving 5 bases unmatched. The germline gives CDR1 SQVTM, CDR2 ANQGSEA. This CDR3 comprises 13 residues. The CDR3 spells CSGTSGSLNEQFF. Here the CDR3 DNA reads TGCAGCGGTACTAGCGGGAGTCTCAATGAGCAGTTCTTC.

The chain carries TRBV29-1 and TRBJ2-7, with TRBD2 as a possible D gene (6 bases). From germline, CDR1 is SQVTM and CDR2 ANQGSEA. The CDR3 is made up of 14 amino acids. V shed 4 bases and J shed 0 bases, with 13 bases lying between them. CDR3 protein: CSVAFRGSSYEQYF. Here the CDR3 DNA reads TGCAGCGTTGCGTTTCGGGGGAGCTCCTACGAGCAGTACTTC.

The rearrangement links TRBV5-4 to TRBJ2-1, with D possibly being TRBD2 (5 bases). The CDR3 sequence is 15 residues long. V was trimmed by 2 bases and J by 3 bases, leaving 12 bases between them. Germline V lookup: CDR1 SGHNT, CDR2 YYREEE (reference sequence). Written as DNA, the CDR3 is TGTGCCAGCAGCTTCGGTAGCGCTAACTACAATGAGCAGTTCTTC. Translated: CASSFGSANYNEQFF. Complete variable domain (other parts from reference TRBV5-4 and TRBJ2-1): ETGVTQSPTHLIKTRGQQVTLRCSSQSGHNTVSWYQQALGQGPQFIFQYYREEENGRGNFPPRFSGLQFPNYSSELNVNALELDDSALYLCASSFGSANYNEQFFGPGTRLTVL.

Here the CDR3 reads CASRRTPNTEAFF. The CDR3 nucleotides are TGTGCCAGCAGACGGACACCGAACACTGAAGCTTTCTTT. The chain employs TRBV27 and TRBJ1-1; D may be TRBD1 (5 bases). V was clipped by 6 bases and J by 1 base, with 9 bases between them. The germline V gene has CDR1 MNHEY and CDR2 SMNVEV (reference sequence). CDR3 size: 13 residues.

This clone occurred a few times. The chain links TRBV15 to TRBJ1-4; unclear D gene. Looked up from germline, CDR1 is LNHNV and CDR2 is YYDKDF (reference sequence). The germline V and J ends were trimmed by 3 bases and 7 bases, with 12 bases remaining between them. The length of the CDR3 is 14 residues. CDR3 sequence reads: CATSSGSSGEKLFF. In nucleotides, the CDR3 is TGTGCCACCAGCAGTGGGTCTTCGGGTGAAAAACTGTTTTTT.

The rearrangement joins TRBV7-2 to TRBJ2-1; TRBD1 agrees at 9 bases. Germline CDR1 reads SGHTA; CDR2 reads FQGNSA. The CDR3 extends over 15 amino acids. J lost 4 bases, V lost 5 bases, and 6 bases had no gene match. The CDR3 sequence: CASSQLGTGYNEQFF. In nucleotides, the CDR3 is TGTGCCAGCAGCCAGCTTGGGACAGGGTACAATGAGCAGTTCTTC.

The table lists this clone with a few counts. Other DNA sequences of this sample code for an identical CDR3. The V gene is TRBV28, the J gene TRBJ1-2; D is uncertain. The CDR3 length is 12 residues. The V gene's germline CDR1 is MDHEN and CDR2 SYDVKM. With 8 bases removed from V and 2 bases from J, the gap between germline ends came to 9 bases. The DNA for the CDR3 is TGTGCCAGCTCTGCAGCGAACTATGGCTACACCTTC. Translated: CASSAANYGYTF.

This chain uses TRBV2 with TRBJ2-1, with D perhaps TRBD1 (5 bases). The length of the CDR3 is 14 residues. CDR1 is SNHLY, CDR2 FYNNEI, per germline. Trimming left V 0 bases short and J 6 bases short, with 9 bases between. Written as DNA, the CDR3 is TGTGCCAGCAGTGAAGCGCTTCAGGGCAATGAGCAGTTCTTC. Translating gives CASSEALQGNEQFF.

The sample holds a few counts of this clone. V is TRBV9 and J is TRBJ2-1; 10 bases match TRBD1. Per the germline V gene, CDR1 is SGDLS and CDR2 is YYNGEE. The CDR3 sequence is 17 residues long. Unmatched junction bases numbered 4, after V lost 0 bases and J lost 1 base. CDR3 nucleotides: TGTGCCAGCAGCGTAGATGGGGGACAGGGGTCCTACAATGAGCAGTTCTTC. Its protein product is CASSVDGGQGSYNEQFF.

The chain employs TRBV6-5 and TRBJ2-4; possibly TRBD2 for D (5 bases). V dropped 6 bases and J dropped 8 bases, with 14 bases sitting between them. Germline CDR1 MNHEY, CDR2 SVGAGI. The CDR3 has 13 residues. The CDR3 loop reads CASSLRERDIQYF. CDR3 nucleotides: TGTGCCAGCAGCCTCCGAGAGAGGGACATTCAGTACTTC.

In its sample, this clone was seen a few times. The V and J genes are TRBV11-1 and TRBJ2-2; no reliable D call. Germline V gene sequence: CDR1 SGHAT, CDR2 FQDESV (reference sequence). The CDR3 is made up of 15 amino acids. Trimming stripped 5 bases from V and 0 bases from J, with 10 bases between. The CDR3 reads CASSLNQPNTGELFF. As DNA, the CDR3 is TGTGCCAGCAGCCTAAATCAACCGAACACCGGGGAGCTGTTTTTT.

This clone came up a few times. The rearrangement joins TRBV15 to TRBJ2-7, with 8 bases fitting TRBD1. V trimming: 8 bases; J trimming: 2 bases; junction bases outside the gene matches: 8. Germline V gene data show CDR1 as LNHNV and CDR2 as YYDKDF (reference sequence). CDR3 length: 14 residues. The CDR3 DNA follows: TGTGCCACCGCCATGGACAGGGCAACCTACGAGCAGTACTTC. Protein: CATAMDRATYEQYF.

The rearrangement joins TRBV28 to TRBJ2-2; weak D call: TRBD2 (5 bases). From germline, CDR1 is MDHEN and CDR2 SYDVKM. V was cut by 6 bases and J by 3 bases, with 11 bases left in between. This CDR3 is 14 amino acids long. CDR3 in amino acids: CASRPSDYTGELFF. As DNA, the CDR3 is TGTGCCAGCAGACCCTCGGACTACACCGGGGAGCTGTTTTTT.

There are a few counts of this clone. V is TRBV4-3 and J is TRBJ2-7, with TRBD1 matching 7 bases. V lost 5 bases and J lost 1; bases outside the gene matches: 5. Germline V gene data show CDR1 as LGHNA and CDR2 as YSLEER. The CDR3 runs to 14 residues. CDR3 sequence: CASSFRDRSYEQYF. CDR3 sequence (DNA): TGCGCCAGCAGCTTCAGGGACAGATCCTACGAGCAGTACTTC.